A selection of T cell receptor beta chains follows, all from one sample in a study of graft-versus-host responses after intestinal transplantation. No antigen has been identified for these receptors. Generated by immunoSEQ multiplex PCR, the TCRdb table keeps only in-frame clones and is missing some. The sample includes around 69,000 clones, 90% of them seen just once. Material: unstimulated CD8+ T cells sorted from spleen or lymph node cells, obtained before transplant. These receptors all stem from a human donor who was the organ donor for an intestinal transplant. CDR3s include the opening cysteine and the closing phenylalanine or tryptophan. The order of the fields is V gene, D gene, J gene, clone size, CDR3 protein. D genes are given only for firm matches. Expanded clones are given a class, and other clones once, few, many or no size at all.

v_gene: TRBV28
d_gene: .
j_gene: TRBJ1-5
abundance: .
CDR3aa: CASTRGVQPQHF

v_gene: TRBV13
d_gene: .
j_gene: TRBJ2-6
abundance: .
CDR3aa: CASSLGVTGPGANVLTF

v_gene: TRBV9
d_gene: TRBD1
j_gene: TRBJ2-2
abundance: .
CDR3aa: CASSGEGTGDRHTGELFF

v_gene: TRBV7-7
d_gene: .
j_gene: TRBJ1-6
abundance: .
CDR3aa: CASSLRRDSPLHF

v_gene: TRBV2
d_gene: .
j_gene: TRBJ2-1
abundance: .
CDR3aa: CASISQQGIEQFF

v_gene: TRBV27
d_gene: TRBD1
j_gene: TRBJ1-1
abundance: .
CDR3aa: CASSFGTANTEAFF

v_gene: TRBV28
d_gene: TRBD1
j_gene: TRBJ2-2
abundance: .
CDR3aa: CASSLADRGLVGELFF

v_gene: TRBV27
d_gene: TRBD1
j_gene: TRBJ1-5
abundance: .
CDR3aa: CASSPWATGSNQPQHF

v_gene: TRBV4-1
d_gene: .
j_gene: TRBJ1-1
abundance: once
CDR3aa: CASSQGGGNTEAFF

v_gene: TRBV7-8
d_gene: .
j_gene: TRBJ2-1
abundance: .
CDR3aa: CASSLALSYNEQFF

v_gene: TRBV29-1
d_gene: TRBD1
j_gene: TRBJ1-2
abundance: .
CDR3aa: CSVRQGAGDGYTF

v_gene: TRBV10-2
d_gene: .
j_gene: TRBJ1-5
abundance: once
CDR3aa: CASRTAGQPQHF

v_gene: TRBV4-3
d_gene: .
j_gene: TRBJ2-3
abundance: .
CDR3aa: CASSQDTADTQYF

v_gene: TRBV28
d_gene: .
j_gene: TRBJ1-5
abundance: .
CDR3aa: CASSLDRGLYGNQPQHF

v_gene: TRBV7-8
d_gene: .
j_gene: TRBJ1-2
abundance: .
CDR3aa: CASSLDGKPYGYGYTF

v_gene: TRBV25-1
d_gene: TRBD2
j_gene: TRBJ2-2
abundance: .
CDR3aa: CARGGGATGELFF

v_gene: TRBV28
d_gene: .
j_gene: TRBJ1-5
abundance: once
CDR3aa: CASSLKLGSNQPQHF

v_gene: TRBV28
d_gene: .
j_gene: TRBJ2-5
abundance: .
CDR3aa: CASSFPQALETQYF

v_gene: TRBV27
d_gene: .
j_gene: TRBJ1-1
abundance: .
CDR3aa: CASSSRQTMNTEAFF

v_gene: TRBV5-1
d_gene: TRBD1
j_gene: TRBJ2-5
abundance: once
CDR3aa: CASSLALGQGQFQETQYF

v_gene: TRBV19
d_gene: .
j_gene: TRBJ2-2
abundance: once
CDR3aa: CASRVVGGGGTNTGELFF

v_gene: TRBV7-3
d_gene: .
j_gene: TRBJ2-1
abundance: .
CDR3aa: CASSSPDRNNEQFF

v_gene: TRBV11-1
d_gene: TRBD1
j_gene: TRBJ1-2
abundance: .
CDR3aa: CASSLSRTGSSYGYTF

v_gene: TRBV4-1
d_gene: .
j_gene: TRBJ2-1
abundance: .
CDR3aa: CASSRDSYNEQFF

v_gene: TRBV15
d_gene: TRBD1
j_gene: TRBJ1-4
abundance: .
CDR3aa: CATSRGMTGEATNEKLFF

v_gene: TRBV9
d_gene: .
j_gene: TRBJ1-1
abundance: once
CDR3aa: CASSVAGGRTEAFF

v_gene: TRBV28
d_gene: .
j_gene: TRBJ1-1
abundance: .
CDR3aa: CASSVTGIGAEAFF

v_gene: TRBV6-6
d_gene: .
j_gene: TRBJ1-2
abundance: few
CDR3aa: CASSYHPRDTFYGYTF

v_gene: TRBV6-5
d_gene: TRBD2
j_gene: TRBJ2-3
abundance: .
CDR3aa: CASSSGGGITDTQYF

v_gene: TRBV6-1
d_gene: .
j_gene: TRBJ2-4
abundance: once
CDR3aa: CASRSLREAKNIQYF

v_gene: TRBV27
d_gene: .
j_gene: TRBJ2-3
abundance: .
CDR3aa: CASSLEGGLRDTQYF

v_gene: TRBV27
d_gene: .
j_gene: TRBJ2-2
abundance: once
CDR3aa: CASSLTGGRNTGELFF

v_gene: TRBV28
d_gene: TRBD2
j_gene: TRBJ2-1
abundance: .
CDR3aa: CASRESGGLYNEQFF

v_gene: TRBV7-9
d_gene: .
j_gene: TRBJ2-1
abundance: .
CDR3aa: CASSSSLDWEQFF

v_gene: TRBV10-1
d_gene: .
j_gene: TRBJ1-5
abundance: .
CDR3aa: CASSPAGQPQHF

v_gene: TRBV5-5
d_gene: TRBD2
j_gene: TRBJ2-3
abundance: .
CDR3aa: CASSPSGGPSWPDTQYF

v_gene: TRBV27
d_gene: .
j_gene: TRBJ2-6
abundance: .
CDR3aa: CASSLTPFANYGANVLTF

v_gene: TRBV5-1
d_gene: TRBD2
j_gene: TRBJ2-3
abundance: once
CDR3aa: CASSWGAGGMDTQYF

v_gene: TRBV29-1
d_gene: TRBD1
j_gene: TRBJ1-2
abundance: .
CDR3aa: CSVVKDRGRDGYTF

v_gene: TRBV4-3
d_gene: TRBD1
j_gene: TRBJ2-3
abundance: once
CDR3aa: CASSQNRDRERTDTQYF